What follows are 29 T cell receptor beta chains derived from one specimen sequenced in a study of cytomegalovirus exposure and HLA in healthy donors. The PCR contained 60 Vbeta and 13 Jbeta primers. Using immunoSEQ multiplex PCR, the repertoire was profiled, and TCRdb retains in-frame clones only, with some absent. The profile shows under 250,000 clones, about three quarters of them singletons. Specimen: PBMCs. Receptor source: a boy between 10 and 17 years old in good health and CMV-seronegative.

This rearrangement joins TRBV6-5 to TRBJ2-7; the D is unclear. This CDR3 is built from 13 residues. V was trimmed by 2 bases and J by 5 bases, leaving 10 bases between them. Germline V lookup: CDR1 MNHEY, CDR2 SVGAGI. In nucleotides, the CDR3 is TGTGCCAGCAGTTACAGTCCGGGTAACGAGCAGTACTTC. Its protein product is CASSYSPGNEQYF.

The chain joins TRBV7-9 to TRBJ2-1, with 7 nucleotides matching TRBD1. Germline V lookup: CDR1 SEHNR, CDR2 FQNEAQ (reference sequence). V shed 10 bases, J shed 7 bases, and the junction held 7 bases outside the gene matches. CDR3 length equals 12 residues. The CDR3 is CATEGGWNEQFF. CDR3 sequence (DNA): TGTGCCACCGAAGGGGGCTGGAATGAGCAGTTCTTC. Full variable domain (remainder filled in from reference TRBV7-9 and TRBJ2-1): DTGVSQNPRHKITKRGQNVTFRCDPISEHNRLYWYRQTLGQGPEFLTYFQNEAQLEKSRLLSDRFSAERPKGSFSTLEIQRTEQGDSAMYLCATEGGWNEQFFGPGTRLTVL.

The chain combines TRBV5-1 with TRBJ2-3; possibly TRBD2 for D (5 bases). The V end was cut by 0 bases, the J end by 4 bases, with 12 bases between. The CDR3 totals 15 residues. The germline gives CDR1 SGHRS, CDR2 YFSETQ. In DNA form, the CDR3 reads TGCGCCAGCAGCTTGGGGGGTAGCGCGGCAGATACGCAGTATTTT. Translation: CASSLGGSAADTQYF. Full variable domain (outside the CDR3, taken from reference TRBV5-1 and TRBJ2-3): KAGVTQTPRYLIKTRGQQVTLSCSPISGHRSVSWYQQTPGQGLQFLFEYFSETQRNKGNFPGRFSGRQFSNSRSEMNVSTLELGDSALYLCASSLGGSAADTQYFGPGTRLTVL.

The CDR3 coding sequence is TGTGCCAGCAGTAGACAGGGGGACGGCTACACCTTC. Residues: CASSRQGDGYTF. V gene TRBV2 combines with J gene TRBJ1-2, with 9 bases aligning to TRBD1. With V trimmed by 5 bases and J by 8 bases, 3 bases remained unmatched. The CDR3 runs 12 residues. The germline gives CDR1 SNHLY, CDR2 FYNNEI.

The chain recombines TRBV11-3 with TRBJ1-3; no definite D call. CDR1 is SGHNT and CDR2 is YENEEA in the germline V gene. V was cut by 0 bases and J by 2 bases, with 8 bases left in between. The CDR3 is 15 residues long. This CDR3 is CASSLDTYAGNTIYF. CDR3 nucleotide sequence: TGTGCCAGCAGCTTAGATACTTATGCTGGAAACACCATATATTTT. Full variable domain (missing parts from reference TRBV11-3 and TRBJ1-3): EAGVVQSPRYKIIEKKQPVAFWCNPISGHNTLYWYLQNLGQGPELLIRYENEEAVDDSQLPKDRFSAERLKGVDSTLKIQPAELGDSAVYLCASSLDTYAGNTIYFGEGSWLTVV.

The V call is TRBV5-1, the J call TRBJ1-1, with 9 bases identical to TRBD1. Germline CDR1 SGHRS, CDR2 YFSETQ. This CDR3 contains 12 residues. Germline trimming cut 10 bases from V and 11 bases from J; bases unmatched to any gene: 12. The CDR3: CASQGQGSLAFF. The CDR3 DNA reads as TGCGCCTCCCAGGGACAGGGTAGTTTGGCTTTCTTT. The whole variable domain, remainder taken from reference TRBV5-1 and TRBJ1-1, is KAGVTQTPRYLIKTRGQQVTLSCSPISGHRSVSWYQQTPGQGLQFLFEYFSETQRNKGNFPGRFSGRQFSNSRSEMNVSTLELGDSALYLCASQGQGSLAFFGQGTRLTVV.

The chain couples TRBV6-6 to TRBJ2-3; 11 nucleotides align to TRBD2. Germline V CDR1 and CDR2: MNHNY, SVGAGI (reference sequence). V was pared by 0 bases and J by 5 bases, with 1 base of the junction left unmatched. This CDR3 is 15 amino acids long. The CDR3 coding sequence is TGTGCCAGCAGTTACTCTGGACTAGCGGGAGATACGCAGTATTTT. This codes for CASSYSGLAGDTQYF.

The genes are TRBV11-1 and TRBJ2-7; a weak D match, TRBD2 (5 bases). V dropped 7 bases and J dropped 0 bases, with 16 bases sitting between them. The germline CDR1 and CDR2 sequences are SGHAT and FQDESV (reference sequence). The CDR3 extends over 15 amino acids. The CDR3 sequence is CASTDPAEASYEQYF. The CDR3 DNA is TGTGCCAGCACCGACCCCGCGGAGGCCTCCTACGAGCAGTACTTC.

This chain links TRBV15 with TRBJ1-2; D call uncertain. Germline V gene sequence: CDR1 LNHNV, CDR2 YYDKDF (reference sequence). The ends were cut back, 1 base at V and 5 bases at J, with 8 bases in the middle. The CDR3 totals 13 residues. The CDR3 spells CATSRGREYGYTF. Written as DNA, the CDR3 is TGTGCCACCAGCAGAGGGAGGGAGTATGGCTACACCTTC.

Of note for this clone: Other DNA variants within this sample encode the same CDR3. This rearrangement joins TRBV7-9 to TRBJ1-2, with 8 bases identical to TRBD1. The CDR3 loop spans 13 amino acids. Looked up from germline, CDR1 is SEHNR and CDR2 is FQNEAQ (reference sequence). V lost 5 bases and J lost 8; bases outside the gene matches: 7. CDR3 in DNA: TGTGCCAGCAGCCCGCGACAGGGGAACGGCTACACCTTC. Translating gives CASSPRQGNGYTF.

This chain joins TRBV4-1 and TRBJ1-5, with 7 bases identical to TRBD1. CDR3 length equals 16 residues. The germline V gene has CDR1 MGHRA and CDR2 YSYEKL. J gave up 3 bases and V 5 bases, and 10 bases lay outside the gene matches. DNA for the CDR3: TGCGCCAGCAGCGCTAGGGGGCAGGGGTCCAATCAGCCCCAGCATTTT. Translated, it gives CASSARGQGSNQPQHF.

The chain couples TRBV5-1 to TRBJ2-5; unclear D gene. The CDR3 spans 15 residues. Germline-derived CDR1 and CDR2 are SGHRS and YFSETQ. Trimming removed 0 bases at V and 4 bases at J, with 13 bases between. Written as DNA, the CDR3 is TGCGCCAGCAGCTTGGTAGTATCAGGTAGAGAGACCCAGTACTTC. Its translation: CASSLVVSGRETQYF.

With regard to this clone: At one end, the junction sequence differs from germline, possibly due to a read error. The chain links TRBV11-3 to TRBJ2-3; tentative D call: TRBD2 (5 bases). This CDR3 is 15 amino acids long. The germline V gene has CDR1 SGHNT and CDR2 YENEEA. CDR3 residues: CASSLEGRVKDTQYF. The CDR3 coding sequence is TGTGCCAGCAGCCTAGAAGGGCGGGTGAAAGATACGCAGTATTTT.

This clone was seen a handful of times. The chain joins TRBV6-5 to TRBJ2-7; possible D gene TRBD2, 6 bases. CDR3 length: 15 amino acids. Germline V CDR1 and CDR2: MNHEY, SVGAGI. Trimming left V 7 bases short and J 6 bases short, with 22 bases between. CDR3 amino acids: CASIQDGTSVGEQYF. In DNA form, the CDR3 reads TGTGCCAGCATCCAAGACGGGACTTCAGTGGGCGAGCAGTACTTC.

The chain is built from TRBV6-5 and TRBJ1-6; 7 bases are shared with TRBD1. The CDR3 extends over 15 amino acids. V shed 0 bases and J 11 bases; nucleotides not matched to a gene: 7. Germline-derived CDR1 and CDR2 are MNHEY and SVGAGI. CDR3 bases: TGTGCCAGCAGTTACTCGAAGGCCCAGGGGGCACCCCTCCACTTT. Translated: CASSYSKAQGAPLHF.

The chain recombines TRBV7-2 with TRBJ2-7, with 10 bases matching TRBD2. This CDR3 comprises 15 residues. The germline gives CDR1 SGHTA, CDR2 FQGNSA. V gave up 5 bases and J gave up 3 bases; unmatched junction bases: 7. The CDR3 is CASSEDSGRYYEQYF. The CDR3 region has the DNA TGTGCCAGCAGCGAGGATAGCGGGAGGTACTACGAGCAGTACTTC.

This sequence joins TRBV19 and TRBJ2-5, with TRBD2 matching 9 bases. This CDR3 spans 15 amino acids. Losses at the gene ends were 10 bases for V and 5 bases for J; bases not matched to a gene: 14. Germline values: CDR1 LNHDA, CDR2 SQIVND (reference sequence). CDR3: CATRRGGGAVETQYF. The CDR3 DNA is TGTGCCACCCGGCGTGGCGGGGGGGCCGTGGAGACCCAGTACTTC.

The chain joins TRBV13 to TRBJ2-5; 11 bases line up with TRBD1. This CDR3 contains 17 residues. Germline CDR1 and CDR2: PRHDT and FYEKMQ (reference sequence). V was pared by 0 bases and J by 5 bases, with 8 bases of the junction left unmatched. The CDR3 DNA sequence: TGTGCCAGCAGCTTAGGGGGAGGACAGGGGGCAACGGAGACCCAGTACTTC. Translated: CASSLGGGQGATETQYF.

CDR3 nucleotides: TGTGCCAGCAGCTCAACCCCAAAGCGGGGGGGTTACACAGATACGCAGTATTTT. Residues: CASSSTPKRGGYTDTQYF. The chain uses TRBV7-3 and TRBJ2-3, with 10 nucleotides matching TRBD2. Losses at the gene ends were 4 bases for V and 2 bases for J; bases not matched to a gene: 12. This CDR3 comprises 18 residues. Germline-derived CDR1 and CDR2 are SGHTA and FQGTGA.

CDR3 loop: CASSESGPNTEAFF. DNA for the CDR3: TGTGCCAGCTCCGAATCGGGTCCGAACACTGAAGCTTTCTTT. This rearrangement joins TRBV18 to TRBJ1-1, with D uncertain. Germline lookup yields CDR1 KGHSH and CDR2 LQKENI. CDR3 length equals 14 residues. V was cut by 6 bases and J by 1 base, with 12 bases left in between.

V and J are TRBV4-1 and TRBJ2-3; the D gene is possibly TRBD2 (6 bases). This CDR3 has 17 residues. Trimming took off 1 base at V and 2 bases at J, with 16 bases between the two ends. Germline V lookup: CDR1 MGHRA, CDR2 YSYEKL. This chain's CDR3 is CASSQARDSRNTDTQYF. The DNA for the CDR3 is TGCGCCAGCAGCCAAGCCCGGGACTCCCGGAACACAGATACGCAGTATTTT.

This clone appeared a single time. The CDR3 reads CAWSGLRGVVYGYTF. The CDR3 nucleotides read TGTGCCTGGAGTGGCCTCAGGGGGGTGGTATATGGCTACACCTTC. This chain uses TRBV30 with TRBJ1-2, with 7 bases aligning to TRBD1. Trimming removed 1 base from V and 5 bases from J; junction bases left unmatched: 10. Germline V gives CDR1 GTSNPN, CDR2 SVGIG (reference sequence). The CDR3 runs to 15 residues.

CDR3 residues: CASSQDQKASGEETQYF. In nucleotides, the CDR3 is TGTGCCAGCAGCCAAGATCAAAAGGCTAGCGGGGAAGAGACCCAGTACTTC. This sequence joins TRBV4-2 and TRBJ2-5; 9 bases agree with TRBD2. V trimming: 0 bases; J trimming: 3 bases; junction bases outside the gene matches: 8. The CDR3 is 17 residues long. Per the germline V gene, CDR1 is LGHNA and CDR2 is YNFKEQ.

V gene TRBV19 combines with J gene TRBJ1-2; D remains unclear. Trimming took 0 bases from V and 5 from J, leaving 16 bases between them. Germline V gene sequence: CDR1 LNHDA, CDR2 SQIVND (reference sequence). This CDR3 is 16 amino acids long. This chain's CDR3 is CASSIDREEPWYGYTF. The CDR3 DNA sequence: TGTGCCAGTAGTATAGATAGGGAGGAACCGTGGTATGGCTACACCTTC.

J is TRBJ2-5 and V is TRBV7-6; possibly TRBD2 for D (6 bases). Trimming took 0 bases from V and 5 from J, leaving 16 bases between them. The length of the CDR3 is 16 residues. Germline values: CDR1 SGHVS, CDR2 FNYEAQ. The chain's CDR3 is CASSLAGLGIGETQYF. For the CDR3, the DNA is TGTGCCAGCAGCTTAGCGGGACTGGGGATTGGGGAGACCCAGTACTTC. Filled out from reference TRBV7-6 and TRBJ2-5, the complete variable domain reads GAGVSQSPRYKVTKRGQDVALRCDPISGHVSLYWYRQALGQGPEFLTYFNYEAQQDKSGLPNDRFSAERPEGSISTLTIQRTEQRDSAMYRCASSLAGLGIGETQYFGPGTRLLVL.

This sequence joins TRBV30 and TRBJ1-5, with 10 bases identical to TRBD1. The CDR3 runs to 16 residues. V shed 1 base, J shed 5 bases, and the junction held 8 bases outside the gene matches. Germline-derived CDR1 and CDR2 are GTSNPN and SVGIG (reference sequence). The CDR3: CAWSAPDRGGDQPQHF. Here the CDR3 DNA reads TGTGCCTGGAGTGCCCCGGACAGGGGGGGGGATCAGCCCCAGCATTTT.

This chain joins TRBV5-1 and TRBJ2-2, with 9 bases aligning to TRBD1. The germline V gene encodes CDR1 SGHRS and CDR2 YFSETQ. This CDR3 contains 16 residues. After removal of 5 bases from V and 0 bases from J, the junction contained 5 bases not matched to a gene. The CDR3 reads CASSQRQGANTGELFF. DNA for the CDR3: TGCGCCAGCAGTCAACGACAGGGGGCGAACACCGGGGAGCTGTTTTTT.

This clone came up a few times. The rearrangement links TRBV11-2 to TRBJ2-7, with TRBD2 as a possible D gene (5 bases). Germline-derived CDR1 and CDR2 are SGHAT and FQNNGV. With 4 bases removed from V and 5 bases from J, the gap between germline ends came to 15 bases. The CDR3 has 14 amino acids. This CDR3 is CASSSDSAWNEQYF. In nucleotides, the CDR3 is TGTGCCAGCAGCTCGGACTCTGCCTGGAACGAGCAGTACTTC.

This clone has only one observation. The V and J genes are TRBV2 and TRBJ1-3, with 7 bases fitting TRBD1. V lost 6 bases and J lost 4; bases outside the gene matches: 9. Germline V gene data show CDR1 as SNHLY and CDR2 as FYNNEI. The CDR3 consists of 15 residues. The DNA of the CDR3 is TGTGCCAGCAGCGAAACGACAGGGTACGGAAACACCATATATTTT. Translation gives CASSETTGYGNTIYF.